Below are 30 T cell receptor beta chains sequenced from a single sample in a study of cytotoxic CD8 clonotypes in ibrutinib-treated CLL. TCRdb's copy holds only in-frame clones and misses some; the assay was immunoSEQ multiplex PCR. The data hold 24,000 or so clones, with roughly 74% observed a single time. The sequencing here drew on PBMCs, taken after 12 months of ibrutinib treatment. The source of these receptors is a human donor with chronic lymphocytic leukemia.

The rearrangement joins TRBV5-1 to TRBJ1-5; D unclear. The CDR3 runs 15 residues. Germline values: CDR1 SGHRS, CDR2 YFSETQ. V lost 4 bases, J lost 2 bases, and 13 bases lay in between. The CDR3 DNA follows: TGCGCCAGCAGCCCAAGCCCGCAGGGCAATCAGCCCCAGCATTTT. The encoded protein is CASSPSPQGNQPQHF.

This chain connects TRBV4-3 to TRBJ1-2; D remains ambiguous. This CDR3 contains 16 residues. Per germline, CDR1 LGHNA and CDR2 YSLEER. V lost 0 bases and J lost 6, with 17 bases in between. The CDR3 DNA sequence: TGCGCCAGCAGCCAAGATAGCTGGCCGAAAGTGGATGGCTACACCTTC. This codes for CASSQDSWPKVDGYTF.

This clone was counted a few times. This rearrangement joins TRBV30 to TRBJ1-1; 9 positions match TRBD1. CDR3 length: 13 amino acids. The J segment lost 5 bases and the V segment lost 2 bases, leaving 3 bases of the junction unmatched. Germline V lookup: CDR1 GTSNPN, CDR2 SVGIG (reference sequence). CDR3 nucleotides: TGTGCCTGGAGTAGACAGGGGGAAACTGAAGCTTTCTTT. This translates into CAWSRQGETEAFF.

This chain joins TRBV2 and TRBJ1-2, with D possibly matching TRBD1 (6 bases). The CDR3 runs 13 residues. The ends were cut back, 7 bases at V and 6 bases at J, with 15 bases in the middle. Germline CDR1 SNHLY, CDR2 FYNNEI. The DNA of the CDR3 is TGTGCCAGCATTTGGGGGGCCGGGGATGGCTACACCTTC. Its translation: CASIWGAGDGYTF.

This chain uses TRBV6-1 with TRBJ2-5; D unclear. CDR3 length equals 14 residues. Per germline, CDR1 MNHNS and CDR2 SASEGT. V lost 6 bases to trimming and J lost 7 bases, with 18 bases between them. In DNA, the CDR3 is TGTGCCAGCAGGGGATTGGGTCAGCTCGGGACCCAGTACTTC. Its protein product is CASRGLGQLGTQYF.

This clone was observed a few times. The J gene is TRBJ1-1, the V gene TRBV6-5, with D possibly matching TRBD1 (6 bases). Germline V gene lookup returns CDR1 MNHEY and CDR2 SVGAGI. This CDR3 is 12 amino acids long. Trimming pared 6 bases from V and 5 bases from J, leaving 10 bases between. This CDR3 is CASRGTLTEAFF. CDR3 nucleotide sequence: TGTGCCAGCAGGGGGACATTAACTGAAGCTTTCTTT.

V and J are TRBV29-1 and TRBJ2-2; tentative D call: TRBD2 (6 bases). Germline V gene data show CDR1 as SQVTM and CDR2 as ANQGSEA. This CDR3 spans 13 amino acids. V lost 4 bases to trimming and J lost 5 bases, with 11 bases between them. CDR3 DNA: TGCAGCGTTGGGGGGAGCGGGACCGGGGAGCTGTTTTTT. This gives the protein CSVGGSGTGELFF.

This chain joins TRBV11-2 and TRBJ1-2; no firm D call. Germline CDR1 reads SGHAT; CDR2 reads FQNNGV. CDR3 length: 14 residues. The germline V and J ends were trimmed by 2 bases and 4 bases, with 11 bases remaining between them. The CDR3, as DNA: TGTGCCAGCAGCTTACGGGAAACCTCCTATGGCTACACCTTC. This translates into CASSLRETSYGYTF. Combining the CDR3 with reference TRBV11-2 and TRBJ1-2 gives the whole variable domain EAGVAQSPRYKIIEKRQSVAFWCNPISGHATLYWYQQILGQGPKLLIQFQNNGVVDDSQLPKDRFSAERLKGVDSTLKIQPAKLEDSAVYLCASSLRETSYGYTFGSGTRLTVV.

The gene calls are TRBV23-1 and TRBJ1-2; D is perhaps TRBD1 (5 bases). TRBV23-1 is labeled an ORF, and its function is uncertain. V lost 1 base and J lost 0, with 9 bases in between. The CDR3 totals 15 residues. The CDR3 loop reads CASSQFRETNYGYTF. For the CDR3, the DNA is TGCGCCAGCAGTCAATTCAGGGAGACTAACTATGGCTACACCTTC.

This chain uses TRBV5-6 with TRBJ2-7, with TRBD1 identical over 7 bases. This CDR3 is built from 11 residues. Trimming took 2 bases from V and 9 from J; bases not matched to a gene: 2. The germline V gene has CDR1 SGHDT and CDR2 YYEEEE. The CDR3 region is CASSFRQGQYF. The DNA of the CDR3 is TGTGCCAGCAGCTTCCGACAGGGGCAGTACTTC.

The chain combines TRBV5-1 with TRBJ1-1; D not certain. The germline CDR1 and CDR2 sequences are SGHRS and YFSETQ. This CDR3 is built from 13 residues. The V gene lost 4 bases and the J gene lost 1 base, with 8 bases spanning the gap. The CDR3 is CASSTEGNTEAFF. CDR3 coding DNA: TGCGCCAGCAGCACGGAGGGGAACACTGAAGCTTTCTTT.

The rearrangement links TRBV30 to TRBJ2-2; D gene uncertain. The CDR3 length is 13 residues. The germline V gene has CDR1 GTSNPN and CDR2 SVGIG (reference sequence). V was clipped by 0 bases and J by 4 bases, with 6 bases between them. The CDR3 loop reads CAWSVIPTGELFF. CDR3 nucleotides: TGTGCCTGGAGTGTAATCCCCACCGGGGAGCTGTTTTTT.

This clone occurred a few times. V usage is TRBV9 and J usage is TRBJ2-3, with D possibly TRBD2 on 5 matching bases. V gave up 0 bases and J gave up 6 bases, with 11 bases separating them. This CDR3 is built from 14 residues. The germline V gene encodes CDR1 SGDLS and CDR2 YYNGEE. CDR3 amino acids: CASSVAVASDTQYF. In nucleotides, the CDR3 is TGTGCCAGCAGCGTAGCTGTAGCGTCCGATACGCAGTATTTT.

The chain couples TRBV5-1 to TRBJ2-2; 7 nucleotides align to TRBD1. The CDR3 extends over 17 amino acids. V lost 6 bases, J lost 0 bases, and 11 bases stayed unmatched. CDR1 is SGHRS, CDR2 YFSETQ, per germline. In nucleotides, the CDR3 is TGCGCCAGCACCAATATACAGGGGACCGCGAACACCGGGGAGCTGTTTTTT. This gives the protein CASTNIQGTANTGELFF. Based on the CDR3 plus reference TRBV5-1 and TRBJ2-2, the full variable domain is KAGVTQTPRYLIKTRGQQVTLSCSPISGHRSVSWYQQTPGQGLQFLFEYFSETQRNKGNFPGRFSGRQFSNSRSEMNVSTLELGDSALYLCASTNIQGTANTGELFFGEGSRLTVL.

The chain combines TRBV7-2 with TRBJ2-3; TRBD2 aligns across 7 bases. The CDR3 is made up of 14 amino acids. Germline assignment: CDR1 SGHTA and CDR2 FQGNSA. V trimming: 1 base; J trimming: 7 bases; junction bases outside the gene matches: 5. In DNA, the CDR3 is TGTGCCAGCAGCTTAGAGGGAGGGTATCATACGCAGTATTTT. Amino acids: CASSLEGGYHTQYF. Combining the CDR3 with reference TRBV7-2 and TRBJ2-3 gives the whole variable domain GAGVSQSPSNKVTEKGKDVELRCDPISGHTALYWYRQSLGQGLEFLIYFQGNSAPDKSGLPSDRFSAERTGGSVSTLTIQRTQQEDSAVYLCASSLEGGYHTQYFGPGTRLTVL.

This clone was observed once. The CDR3 sequence is CASSPRTRSTTDTQYF. DNA for the CDR3: TGTGCCAGCAGCCCCCGGACTAGATCGACCACAGATACGCAGTATTTT. The V call is TRBV7-2, the J call TRBJ2-3, with 7 bases lining up with TRBD2. CDR3 length: 16 residues. Trimming cost V 5 bases and J 2 bases; bases outside gene matches: 10. Germline CDR1 SGHTA, CDR2 FQGNSA.

The chain carries TRBV15 and TRBJ2-3; D is ambiguous. The V gene's germline CDR1 is LNHNV and CDR2 YYDKDF (reference sequence). This CDR3 has 17 amino acids. The V end lost 4 bases, the J end lost 4 bases, and 21 bases lay between the germline ends. The CDR3 loop reads CATSKIQPPALADTQYF. The CDR3, as DNA: TGTGCCACCAGCAAAATACAGCCGCCTGCGTTAGCAGATACGCAGTATTTT.

V gene TRBV7-8 combines with J gene TRBJ1-1, with D perhaps TRBD1 (5 bases). Trimming stripped 4 bases from V and 1 base from J, with 13 bases between. This CDR3 region has 15 residues. CDR1 and CDR2 from the germline V gene are SGHVS and FQNEAQ. The DNA of the CDR3 is TGTGCCAGCAGCTCAACAGGTTATCAGAACACTGAAGCTTTCTTT. Translating it yields CASSSTGYQNTEAFF. The full variable domain, rest sourced from reference TRBV7-8 and TRBJ1-1, is GAGVSQSPRYKVAKRGQDVALRCDPISGHVSLFWYQQALGQGPEFLTYFQNEAQLDKSGLPSDRFFAERPEGSVSTLKIQRTQQEDSAVYLCASSSTGYQNTEAFFGQGTRLTVV.

The rearrangement uses TRBV28 and TRBJ1-5; 9 nucleotides line up with TRBD1. Unmatched junction bases numbered 13, after V lost 3 bases and J lost 1 base. CDR3 length equals 19 residues. Germline CDR1 reads MDHEN; CDR2 reads SYDVKM. The CDR3 here is CASSLPGQGGVRSNQPQHF. CDR3 DNA sequence: TGTGCCAGCAGTTTGCCGGGACAGGGTGGTGTTAGAAGCAATCAGCCCCAGCATTTT.

The chain has TRBV11-3 and TRBJ2-3; maybe TRBD1 (6 bases). The CDR3 covers 13 residues. Germline-derived CDR1 and CDR2 are SGHNT and YENEEA. The V end lost 5 bases, the J end lost 2 bases, and 8 bases lay between the germline ends. The CDR3, as DNA: TGTGCCAGCAGCCGGGACAACACAGATACGCAGTATTTT. Its protein is CASSRDNTDTQYF.

The chain uses TRBV7-2 and TRBJ2-5; 8 nucleotides match TRBD2. Unmatched junction bases numbered 6, after V lost 1 base and J lost 5 bases. CDR3 length: 15 residues. Germline V gene data show CDR1 as SGHTA and CDR2 as FQGNSA. In nucleotides, the CDR3 is TGTGCCAGCAGCTTAGTTCGGGGGGGCCGGGAGACCCAGTACTTC. Translation: CASSLVRGGRETQYF. The entire variable domain, with the rest obtained from reference TRBV7-2 and TRBJ2-5, is as follows: GAGVSQSPSNKVTEKGKDVELRCDPISGHTALYWYRQSLGQGLEFLIYFQGNSAPDKSGLPSDRFSAERTGGSVSTLTIQRTQQEDSAVYLCASSLVRGGRETQYFGPGTRLLVL.

V gene TRBV5-6 combines with J gene TRBJ1-4; no definite D call. CDR1 and CDR2 from the germline V gene are SGHDT and YYEEEE. CDR3 length equals 16 residues. V was cut by 4 bases and J by 0 bases, with 13 bases left in between. This CDR3 reads CASSPKAGPTNEKLFF. The CDR3 DNA reads as TGTGCCAGCAGCCCCAAGGCCGGCCCAACTAATGAAAAACTGTTTTTT.

This clone appeared a single time. Sequence at one end of the junction differs from germline and may be a read error. This rearrangement joins TRBV5-1 to TRBJ2-7, with D maybe TRBD1 (5 bases). The germline CDR1 and CDR2 sequences are SGHRS and YFSETQ. This CDR3 contains 13 residues. The CDR3 here is CASSLDQSRTRNF. In DNA form, the CDR3 reads TGCGCCAGCAGCTTGGATCAAAGCAGGACAAGGAACTTC.

The chain recombines TRBV28 with TRBJ2-3; D gene unclear. The ends were cut back, 10 bases at V and 1 base at J, with 18 bases in the middle. Germline V gene data show CDR1 as MDHEN and CDR2 as SYDVKM. This CDR3 is 15 amino acids long. The CDR3 DNA reads as TGTGCCACTCAGTGGGTGGCTAAAGGCACAGATACGCAGTATTTT. This translates into CATQWVAKGTDTQYF.

The CDR3: CASRGQPPDTQYF. The CDR3, as DNA: TGTGCCAGCAGGGGACAGCCCCCAGATACGCAGTATTTT. The V call is TRBV6-6, the J call TRBJ2-3, with 7 bases fitting TRBD1. V lost 6 bases, J lost 4 bases, and 4 bases stayed unmatched. CDR3 length: 13 amino acids. Germline values: CDR1 MNHNY, CDR2 SVGAGI (reference sequence).

This sequence joins TRBV28 and TRBJ2-4; no reliable D call. Germline V gene data show CDR1 as MDHEN and CDR2 as SYDVKM. V shed 2 bases and J shed 2 bases, with 13 bases lying between them. The CDR3 runs 16 residues. CDR3 amino acids: CASSLRAQPPKNIQYF. The DNA for the CDR3 is TGTGCCAGCAGTTTACGGGCGCAGCCCCCCAAAAACATTCAGTACTTC. The full variable domain, in which reference TRBV28 and TRBJ2-4 provide the parts outside the CDR3, is DVKVTQSSRYLVKRTGEKVFLECVQDMDHENMFWYRQDPGLGLRLIYFSYDVKMKEKGDIPEGYSVSREKKERFSLILESASTNQTSMYLCASSLRAQPPKNIQYFGAGTRLSVL.

This chain connects TRBV25-1 to TRBJ2-3; D perhaps matches TRBD1 (5 bases). The ends were cut back, 2 bases at V and 4 bases at J, with 10 bases in the middle. The CDR3 extends over 14 amino acids. Germline V lookup: CDR1 MGHDK, CDR2 SYGVNS. CDR3 protein: CASSEGLRADTQYF. CDR3 nucleotide sequence: TGTGCCAGCAGTGAAGGGCTCAGGGCAGATACGCAGTATTTT.

The chain uses TRBV7-3 and TRBJ1-1, with 9 bases that match TRBD1. J lost 4 bases, V lost 6 bases, and 6 bases had no gene match. The CDR3 sequence is 14 residues long. Per germline, CDR1 SGHTA and CDR2 FQGTGA. CDR3 bases: TGTGCCAGCAGTCCGGACAGGGGAAGCACTGAAGCTTTCTTT. The encoded protein is CASSPDRGSTEAFF.

The CDR3 region is CASSPRGYNEQFF. The DNA for the CDR3 is TGTGCCAGCAGCCCCAGAGGGTACAATGAGCAGTTCTTC. The V gene is TRBV27, the J gene TRBJ2-1, with TRBD2 as a possible D gene (5 bases). The CDR3 runs to 13 residues. Germline values: CDR1 MNHEY, CDR2 SMNVEV (reference sequence). V lost 6 bases to trimming and J lost 4 bases, with 10 bases between them.

The chain employs TRBV28 and TRBJ1-1, with D tentatively TRBD1 (6 bases). Trimming removed 6 bases from V and 6 bases from J, with 17 bases in between. This CDR3 has 14 residues. Germline CDR1 reads MDHEN; CDR2 reads SYDVKM. CDR3 coding DNA: TGTGCCAGCAGCCCCCCGAGGGGGTTACCTGAAGCTTTCTTT. Its translation is CASSPPRGLPEAFF.